The next 10 T cell receptor beta chains were all read from a single sample in a study of cytomegalovirus exposure and HLA in healthy donors. The data were produced by immunoSEQ multiplex PCR, yet TCRdb's version contains in-frame clones alone and is incomplete. The table shows 150,000 to 200,000 clones, with 80% to 90% occurring only once. The sample was PBMCs. These receptors were obtained from a woman between 18 and 29 years old in good health and CMV-seronegative.

J is TRBJ2-3 and V is TRBV13; 9 bases map to TRBD2. This CDR3 has 16 residues. Germline V gene data show CDR1 as PRHDT and CDR2 as FYEKMQ (reference sequence). The V and J ends lost 0 bases and 2 bases, in that order; junction bases with no gene match: 3. CDR3 in DNA: TGTGCCAGCAGCTTAGGGGCGGGAGGGATCACAGATACGCAGTATTTT. Translation: CASSLGAGGITDTQYF.

V is TRBV5-6 and J is TRBJ2-7; D gene uncertain. The V gene's germline CDR1 is SGHDT and CDR2 YYEEEE. The CDR3 has 16 amino acids. V gave up 0 bases and J gave up 0 bases, with 13 bases separating them. CDR3 DNA: TGTGCCAGCAGCTTGGATTCGAAGCGAAGCTCCTACGAGCAGTACTTC. Translation gives CASSLDSKRSSYEQYF.

This clone occurred once. CDR3 loop: CASSLSYGLAMGEQFF. In DNA, the CDR3 is TGTGCCAGCAGTTTATCCTACGGACTAGCGATGGGTGAGCAGTTCTTC. The V call is TRBV27, the J call TRBJ2-1; TRBD2 matches at 9 bases. Germline trimming cut 0 bases from V and 9 bases from J; bases unmatched to any gene: 9. CDR3 length equals 16 residues. Germline CDR1 and CDR2: MNHEY and SMNVEV (reference sequence).

This CDR3 reads CASSPNRVEQFF. The CDR3 DNA reads TGTGCCAGCAGCCCAAACAGGGTTGAGCAGTTCTTC. The chain has TRBV11-3 and TRBJ2-1, with D tentatively TRBD1 (6 bases). This CDR3 contains 12 residues. Germline V gives CDR1 SGHNT, CDR2 YENEEA. Trimming removed 5 bases at V and 9 bases at J, with 11 bases between.

For the CDR3, the DNA is TGCGCCAGCAGCCTATCAGGATATGATCAGCCCCAGCATTTT. Translating it yields CASSLSGYDQPQHF. The V gene is TRBV4-3, the J gene TRBJ1-5; D gene ambiguous. The V end lost 4 bases, the J end lost 5 bases, and 12 bases lay between the germline ends. The CDR3 is 14 amino acids. Germline CDR1 and CDR2: LGHNA and YSLEER.

This chain joins TRBV7-2 and TRBJ1-5; D is ambiguous. The CDR3 loop spans 15 amino acids. Trimming cost V 5 bases and J 5 bases, with 16 bases left between them. CDR1 is SGHTA and CDR2 is FQGNSA in the germline V gene. As DNA, the CDR3 is TGTGCCAGCAGCCACCATGAGAACCTTTATCAGCCCCAGCATTTT. Protein sequence: CASSHHENLYQPQHF.

In this sample, this clone turned up once. This CDR3 is CASTPGQPNTEAFF. CDR3 in DNA: TGTGCCAGCACCCCGGGACAGCCGAACACTGAAGCTTTCTTT. V and J are TRBV6-5 and TRBJ1-1, with 7 positions matching TRBD1. The CDR3 consists of 14 residues. From germline, CDR1 is MNHEY and CDR2 SVGAGI. V was pared by 7 bases and J by 1 base, with 6 bases of the junction left unmatched.

The chain's CDR3 is CASSLERTGGNTEAFF. CDR3 in DNA: TGCGCCAGCAGCTTGGAAAGGACAGGAGGCAACACTGAAGCTTTCTTT. The rearrangement links TRBV5-1 to TRBJ1-1, with 7 bases matching TRBD1. The J segment lost 2 bases and the V segment lost 0 bases, leaving 7 bases of the junction unmatched. The length of the CDR3 is 16 residues. Germline values: CDR1 SGHRS, CDR2 YFSETQ.

V usage is TRBV7-9 and J usage is TRBJ1-4; unclear D gene. Between the trimmed V and J ends, which lost 5 bases and 7 bases, there was a span of 8 bases. Germline-derived CDR1 and CDR2 are SEHNR and FQNEAQ (reference sequence). The CDR3 is 12 residues long. The CDR3 loop reads CASSLPLEKLFF. The CDR3 bases are TGTGCCAGCAGCCTCCCCCTTGAAAAACTGTTTTTT.

The V and J genes are TRBV7-9 and TRBJ2-5, with 8 nucleotides matching TRBD1. The CDR3 has 13 amino acids. J lost 5 bases, V lost 10 bases, and 9 bases had no gene match. The germline V gene has CDR1 SEHNR and CDR2 FQNEAQ (reference sequence). The CDR3 reads CATGGAWRETQYF. For the CDR3, the DNA is TGTGCCACAGGGGGCGCGTGGAGGGAGACCCAGTACTTC.